The entry below gives a single T cell receptor (beta chain) sequence along with its context. What it binds is unknown. This sample is part of a study of T cell responses to AZD1222 COVID-19 vaccine. General observations from the study: Sampled repertoires all dated from after the peak T cell response.

Data came from immunoSEQ multiplex PCR; TCRdb stores just in-frame clones and leaves some out. The sample lists more than 40,000 clones; less than 95% were seen once. V shed 2 bases and J shed 7 bases, with 15 bases lying between them. The CDR3 has 15 amino acids. Germline lookup yields CDR1 SGHTA and CDR2 FQGNSA. This clonotype was sampled from an adult who received the AZD1222 COVID-19 vaccine. The starting material was peripheral blood, obtained 28 days after the second AZD1222 dose. This chain uses TRBV7-2 with TRBJ1-5; a possible D gene is TRBD1 (5 bases). CDR3 sequence: CASSLRAQVWQPQHF. As DNA, the CDR3 is TGTGCCAGCAGCTTAAGGGCACAGGTCTGGCAGCCCCAGCATTTT.